This TCR beta chain was sequenced for a study of cytomegalovirus exposure and HLA in healthy donors. Overall study context: Across some 400 genotyped donors, approximately 80% landed in the Caucasian-associated ancestry cluster. Study results and caveats: It is likely that the observed cluster of highly shared sequence variants was a sequencing artifact. Cytomegalovirus status was reportedly diagnosed by the classifier with high specificity and sensitivity.

The germline V gene encodes CDR1 MDHEN and CDR2 SYDVKM. This CDR3 has 14 amino acids. V was clipped by 7 bases and J by 5 bases; unmatched bases: 8. In the PCR, 60 Vbeta and 13 Jbeta primers were used. Data came from immunoSEQ multiplex PCR; TCRdb stores just in-frame clones and leaves some out. This sample has around 150,000 clones, with 79% found just once. About this clone: What it recognizes is unknown.

V and J are TRBV28 and TRBJ1-5; 7 nucleotides line up with TRBD1. The sequence came from a man in his forties in good health and CMV-seropositive. The sample comprised PBMCs. In nucleotides, the CDR3 is TGTGCCAGCACCCCGGGACAGACGCATCAGCCCCAGCATTTT. Amino acids: CASTPGQTHQPQHF.